This T cell receptor beta chain was obtained from a study of cytomegalovirus exposure and HLA in healthy donors (dated by TCRdb to 2016 to 2017). Regarding the research as a whole: In an earlier analysis of under 750 of the donors, 276 Gb of sequence data and 120 million or so unique TCR beta sequences from 180 million or so T cells were reported. An early release that covered about 600 HLA-typed donors contained about 290 gigabases of sequencing data and roughly 84 million unique TCR sequences. Of the 350 to 450 genotyped donors, 70% to 90% were placed in the genetic ancestry cluster associated with self-reported Caucasian donors. The study aimed to test whether cataloging public T cell receptors could reveal signatures of past pathogen exposure. The study profiled the T cell repertoires of hundreds of subjects by immunosequencing and related them to cytomegalovirus serostatus. A separate validation cohort of some 130 different subjects was used in addition to the roughly 700-subject first cohort. High-throughput TCR immunosequencing, statistical association of individual TCRs with disease status, and machine learning were combined to predict cytomegalovirus infection status. A later analysis re-analyzed previously published TCR beta repertoires from 500 to 700 donors and added high-resolution HLA genotyping to study TCR occurrence patterns. In the later analysis, no new phenotypic data were used to find candidate immune exposures; instead, reliance was placed on TCR beta sequences and their occurrence across donors. In an earlier analysis of roughly 600 of the donors, high-throughput TCR beta sequencing was used to judge whether each TCR beta V gene segment behaved as functional or pseudogenic. Donor age, sex, ethnicity and CMV serostatus were compiled together with the repertoire data. Genome-wide SNP genotypes for about three fifths of the 666 donors were used in a later genetic analysis, which treated that subset as a discovery cohort. All discovery cohort repertoires had been generated using a single sequencing platform. Class I and class II HLA loci were covered by the typing at four-digit resolution. The number of typed donors differed by locus: 629-630 for A, B, C, DRB1 and DQB1; roughly 510 for DQA1; 606 for DPA1; and 450 to 480 for DPB1. Several DR-DQ haplotypes were handled as single units for association and clustering because linkage in the cohort was strong. Across under 500 genotyped donors of the cohort, an average of roughly 250,000 unique TCR beta nucleotide sequences per donor were sequenced, and 15% to 20% of those sequences were non-productive.

To prepare the library, the immunoSEQ multiplex PCR assay was applied. For the multiplex PCR, a mixture combining 60 forward primers for TCR Vbeta segments and 13 reverse primers for TCR Jbeta segments was used. Amplification of the CDR3 region of rearranged TCR beta genes was performed with a multiplex PCR assay on genomic DNA. Amplified TCR beta libraries were sequenced as 87-base-pair reads on the Illumina HiSeq System. The authors' analysis ran thus. A later analysis tallied tens of millions of unique TCR beta chains across the roughly 610 repertoires, and some 10 million of those chains were shared by two or more donors. A nearest-neighbor algorithm error-corrected the raw reads and collapsed the reads into unique sequences, merging closely related sequences to remove PCR and sequencing errors. To assign V, D and J gene segments, CDR3 sequences were aligned to IMGT reference sequences. Each retained sequence needed at least a six-nucleotide match to both a V gene segment and a J gene segment. A rearrangement counted as productive if the CDR3 had no stop codons and remained in frame with V and J, and every other rearrangement counted as non-productive. Following IMGT convention, CDR3 was defined as the stretch from the second conserved V-encoded cysteine up to the conserved J-encoded phenylalanine. In an earlier analysis of roughly 580 of the donors, sequences lacking an unambiguous match to a single V gene segment were excluded. In an earlier analysis of a few hundred of the donors, V segments were called functional above 56.7% productive rearrangements and were called segregating when the between-donor standard deviation exceeded 5%. To diagnose cytomegalovirus status from the catalog of TCR beta chain sequences, a statistical classification framework was built. In a later analysis, TCR nucleotide sequences were compared against IMGT/GENE-DB human TR gene sequences so that V and J genes could be assigned. Using the TCRdist pipeline, a later analysis assigned CDR3 sequences along with most-parsimonious VDJ recombination scenarios. A later analysis defined each TCR beta chain by its CDR3 amino acid sequence plus V-gene family, and excluded reads lacking a unique V-gene family. A later analysis removed 450 to 600 highly shared, low-generation-probability nucleotide sequences to deal with suspected cross-contamination and a sequencing artifact. In a later analysis, a clonal expansion index was calculated for each public chain from normalized within-repertoire ranks of inferred template counts. In a later analysis, generation probabilities were computed with a VDJ recombination model fitted to out-of-frame rearrangements, and the resulting probabilities were checked against IGoR. A later analysis scored TCR-TCR, TCR-HLA and TCR-CMV co-occurrence with hypergeometric tests, applying a repertoire-size bias correction to TCR pairs. False discovery rates were estimated in a later analysis by permuting HLA or CMV assignments 20 times. In a later analysis, co-occurring TCRs were grouped with DBSCAN, and TCRdist sequence similarity was added when clustering was performed within HLA-allele-positive subsets. Repertoires with fewer than 30,000 or more than 120,000 public chains were left out of co-occurrence clustering, as were a handful of repertoires with anomalous nucleotide sharing. TCRdb took over this immuneACCESS table, retaining in-frame rearrangements with V and J assigned. Such tables are incomplete; in checked studies, under half of the missing clones stem from an unresolved V gene, and the remainder is unexplained. Clonal size and the V and J genes are those of that table, whereas D and trimming came from the DNA. The sample yields about 130,000 clones; around two thirds were counted once. The top ten clonotypes cover approximately 4% of the sample.

The CDR3 sequence holds 14 residues, the cysteine and phenylalanine included. The sequence is cut down to CDR3 DNA, 42 bases in frame from base 1. At the junction V is shortened by 6 bases and J by 1 base; bases outside the gene matches: 5. The germline V gene yields WSHSY for CDR1 and SAAADI for CDR2. The paper as a whole reports these results and caveats: A few of the identified cytomegalovirus-associated TCR beta chains were confirmed in vitro to be specific for cytomegalovirus antigens. In a later analysis, HLA-associated TCR beta chains were found to be more clonally expanded and to have lower generation probabilities than equally common non-associated chains. A further reported finding was that TCR beta sequences accurately predicted the HLA-A and HLA-B alleles for most subjects in the first cohort. In this cohort, only TCR beta chains were sequenced, and detectable features were limited by the absence of alpha or paired-chain data. Because counts were too low, roughly 17 rarely observed V segments, including chromosome 9 orphons, were left out of the earlier analysis of some 640 of the donors. Because some donors lacked HLA typing at each locus, the association tests relied only on the typed subset. According to a later genetic analysis, donors in an Asian-associated ancestry cluster had fewer N-insertions in productive TCRs than the approximately 610-donor mean. In a later analysis, TCR association rates were found to vary across HLA loci, with the most associated TCRs seen for DRB1 alleles and the fewest for HLA-C alleles. Broadly in line with IMGT annotations, most TCR beta V segments showed up in productive rearrangements about 87% or about 30% of the time in an earlier analysis of 450 to 750 of the donors. In a later analysis, several top co-occurrence clusters were reported to appear linked to parvovirus B19, influenza, CMV and Epstein-Barr virus. When HLA alleles, especially DR and DQ, strongly co-occurred, TCR associations were difficult to assign to individual alleles. A later analysis found that most CMV-associated TCR beta chains appeared HLA-restricted, with HLA associations seemingly driven largely by CMV exposure. At a false discovery rate of 0.05, a later analysis linked some 17,000 TCR beta sequences to specific HLA alleles. The sequencing pipeline was judged likely to have produced a cluster of highly shared sequence variants as a technical artifact. Roughly uniform sequencing depth across donors was assumed in presence/absence analyses, although this assumption may not hold. Linkage disequilibrium might explain the correlated functional status among segregating V segments, but an unknown experimental factor could not be excluded. Across donors, most TCR sequences were observed very rarely, whereas some public TCRs were present in many individuals. In a later genetic analysis, a missense DCLRE1C variant was associated with V-gene and J-gene trimming of TCR beta chains, and the association was replicated in an independent cohort. Some IMGT-functional V segments, including TRBV6-2 and TRBV6-3, could not be told apart with the 87-base-pair reads, so those segments were excluded. The classifier was reported to diagnose cytomegalovirus status with high specificity and sensitivity in both the original cohort and the validation cohort. The authors suggested that the approach could potentially be generalized to other disease states and immunological phenotypes. In the study, about 150 TCR beta chains were listed as associated with cytomegalovirus. Immune exposure information for the cohort was limited to CMV serostatus.

Regarding this clone: This clone's antigen is unknown. One base away there is no much larger clone; base qualities are not given.

The cohort was made up of roughly 670 healthy bone marrow donors. At the time of sampling, all cohort members were nominally healthy, though unrecorded immune exposures were likely present. The donor tested CMV seropositive and was one of the 289 seropositive cohort members. Each donor provided a peripheral blood sample, and peripheral blood mononuclear cells were used for TCR beta sequencing. The Qiagen DNeasy Blood Extraction Kit was used to extract genomic DNA from the blood cell samples. The receptor chain draws on TRBV10-2 and TRBJ1-1; 7 middle bases align to TRBD1. The TCR comes from a man aged 18 to 29 in good health and CMV-seropositive. Sequenced material: PBMCs. The CDR3 loop reads CASSERTGNTEAFF. The nucleotides read TGCGCCAGCAGCGAAAGGACAGGGAACACTGAAGCTTTCTTT.